The entry below gives a single TCR beta chain sequence along with its context. Its specificity is not known. The RNA, about 0.45 to 1 ug, was put through reverse transcription using random hexamers. Each CDR3 protein gets one entry after TCRdb re-called the immunoSEQ multiplex PCR reads with MiXCR. The table shows about 190,000 distinct CDR3 sequences, with nearly 97% occurring only once. These data are taken from a study of CD8 T cells in Susac syndrome. Overall study findings and caveats: By the study's own acknowledgment, its TCR sequencing and HLA analysis included relatively few individuals.

The receptor's source is a human donor with Susac syndrome. Sequencing was performed on CD4+ T cells from PBMCs.

Written as DNA, the CDR3 is TGTGCCAGCAGCGAGGGACAGACTTTCACAGATACGCAGTATTTT. Encoded protein: CASSEGQTFTDTQYF. The V gene is TRBV5-4, the J gene TRBJ2-3; TRBD1 agrees at 7 bases. Germline V gene sequence: CDR1 SGHNT, CDR2 YYREEE (reference sequence). V dropped 4 bases and J dropped 2; count of bases not matched to a gene: 7. The CDR3 loop spans 15 amino acids.